This T cell receptor beta chain appears in the sequencing data of a study of OX40 agonist ivuxolimab in advanced cancers. Data came from immunoSEQ multiplex PCR; TCRdb stores just in-frame clones and leaves some out. The top ten hold around 48% of the sample, which has tens of thousands of clones, 85% to 90% seen once. This clone was recorded once. Its specificity is not known. With 1 base clipped from V and 4 bases from J, the junction kept 6 bases outside the gene matches. The CDR3 runs to 16 residues. Germline lookup yields CDR1 SGDLS and CDR2 YYNGEE. Overall study results and limits: Also present in some nonresponders was a low level of normalized T-cell clonal expansion.

The sequencing here drew on CD4+ or CD8+ T cells sorted from blood, taken in a trial of the OX40 agonist ivuxolimab. This receptor was taken from an adult with an advanced solid tumor such as melanoma, head and neck, liver or kidney cancer. The gene calls are TRBV9 and TRBJ1-3; 9 nucleotides agree with TRBD1. Here the CDR3 DNA reads TGTGCCAGCAGCGTATCACAGGGGGCGGGAGGAAACACCATATATTTT. It is translated as CASSVSQGAGGNTIYF.